The 29 T cell receptor beta chains given below trace back to one sample, sequenced in a study of blood T cell repertoires in COVID-19. Sequencing was performed with immunoSEQ multiplex PCR; in TCRdb, only in-frame clones are kept and a portion is missing. The table has about 430,000 clones, around nine tenths seen once. Sequencing was performed on PBMCs or T cells enriched from blood (not recorded which). Source of these receptors: a woman aged 18-30 years who had been exposed to COVID-19.

The rearrangement links TRBV6-5 to TRBJ1-5; 7 bases are shared with TRBD1. The CDR3 totals 13 residues. Trimming removed 6 bases from V and 6 bases from J; junction bases left unmatched: 5. Per germline, CDR1 MNHEY and CDR2 SVGAGI. The CDR3 protein is CASRQYRGQPQHF. DNA for the CDR3: TGTGCCAGCAGACAATACAGGGGTCAGCCCCAGCATTTT.

This chain links TRBV11-2 with TRBJ2-5; 12 bases fit TRBD2. Germline lookup yields CDR1 SGHAT and CDR2 FQNNGV. Losses at the gene ends were 1 base for V and 4 bases for J; bases not matched to a gene: 10. This CDR3 has 18 amino acids. CDR3 region: CASSLGPTSGRGGETQYF. The CDR3 nucleotides are TGTGCCAGCAGCTTAGGCCCGACTAGCGGGAGAGGGGGAGAGACCCAGTACTTC.

V usage is TRBV19 and J usage is TRBJ1-2; 7 bases line up with TRBD1. Germline CDR1 and CDR2: LNHDA and SQIVND (reference sequence). The trim removed 6 bases at V and 2 bases at J, leaving 12 bases unmatched. The CDR3 extends over 16 amino acids. The CDR3 reads CASSANQGTVNYGYTF. CDR3 DNA: TGTGCCAGTAGCGCGAACCAGGGGACAGTGAACTATGGCTACACCTTC.

This rearrangement joins TRBV3-1 (or the pseudogene TRBV3-2) to TRBJ2-3; no clear D. V dropped 0 bases and J dropped 4 bases, with 5 bases sitting between them. There are 13 residues in the CDR3. Germline assignment: CDR1 LGHDT and CDR2 YNNKEL (reference sequence). The CDR3 here is CASSQELADTQYF. The DNA of the CDR3 is TGTGCCAGCAGCCAAGAACTGGCAGATACGCAGTATTTT.

The chain recombines TRBV29-1 with TRBJ2-1, with TRBD2 identical over 11 bases. Trimming at V came to 4 bases and at J to 3 bases, leaving 14 bases not matched to a gene. The V gene's germline CDR1 is SQVTM and CDR2 ANQGSEA. The CDR3 totals 18 residues. This CDR3 is CSVGEGILTSGDYNEQFF. CDR3 sequence (DNA): TGCAGCGTTGGTGAGGGAATTTTGACTAGCGGGGACTACAATGAGCAGTTCTTC.

The genes are TRBV10-3 and TRBJ2-3, with TRBD2 identical over 8 bases. CDR1 and CDR2 (germline): ENHRY, SYGVKD. The CDR3 has 16 residues. Unmatched junction bases numbered 7, after V lost 4 bases and J lost 1 base. The CDR3: CAISGRAGVGTDTQYF. The CDR3 nucleotides are TGTGCCATCAGTGGCAGAGCGGGAGTGGGCACAGATACGCAGTATTTT.

The V and J genes are TRBV15 and TRBJ1-5; D ambiguous. V gave up 2 bases and J gave up 5 bases, with 10 bases separating them. Germline V gene sequence: CDR1 LNHNV, CDR2 YYDKDF (reference sequence). There are 14 residues in the CDR3. The CDR3 region is CATSRTFSDQPQHF. The DNA of the CDR3 is TGTGCCACCAGCAGAACCTTCAGTGATCAGCCCCAGCATTTT.

V and J are TRBV4-1 and TRBJ2-3, with D possibly TRBD2 on 6 matching bases. The V end lost 2 bases, the J end lost 6 bases, and 12 bases lay between the germline ends. The CDR3 spans 14 residues. CDR1 is MGHRA, CDR2 YSYEKL, per germline. This CDR3 reads CASSQRREFDTQYF. The CDR3 DNA follows: TGCGCCAGCAGCCAAAGACGGGAGTTCGATACGCAGTATTTT.

With regard to this clone: A single base separates this from a much larger clone, so it may be a read error. Other DNA sequences in the same sample also yield this CDR3. The rearrangement uses TRBV7-9 and TRBJ2-7, with D perhaps TRBD2 (6 bases). The germline V gene has CDR1 SEHNR and CDR2 FQNEAQ (reference sequence). V was pared by 5 bases and J by 3 bases, with 8 bases between. This CDR3 comprises 12 residues. This CDR3 is CASSPGGYEQYF. CDR3 nucleotides: TGTGCCAGCAGCCCCGGGGGCTACGAGCAGTACTTC.

The chain joins TRBV20-1 to TRBJ1-2; TRBD1 might be the D (6 bases). Germline V CDR1 and CDR2: DFQATT, SNEGSKA (reference sequence). The CDR3 has 11 residues. Trimming pared 6 bases from V and 8 bases from J, leaving 13 bases between. The CDR3 protein is CSAKQGRGYTF. The DNA for the CDR3 is TGCAGTGCGAAACAGGGAAGAGGCTACACCTTC.

The chain couples TRBV27 to TRBJ2-7; D gene ambiguous. The CDR3 consists of 16 residues. Trimming took 4 bases from V and 3 from J, leaving 19 bases between them. Per the germline V gene, CDR1 is MNHEY and CDR2 is SMNVEV (reference sequence). The CDR3 here is CASSYRGGPAVYEQYF. In DNA, the CDR3 is TGTGCCAGCAGTTACCGCGGCGGCCCCGCGGTCTACGAGCAGTACTTC.

J is TRBJ2-7 and V is TRBV19, with TRBD1 as a possible D gene (6 bases). The germline CDR1 and CDR2 sequences are LNHDA and SQIVND (reference sequence). V was shortened by 11 bases and J by 6 bases, with 29 bases between the two germline ends. There are 16 residues in the CDR3. Written as DNA, the CDR3 is TGTGCCGAAAATGGGGGCCATATGGGGCCCGGCTCCGAGCAGTACTTC. It codes for CAENGGHMGPGSEQYF.

In DNA form, the CDR3 reads TGTGCCAGTAGTATCCTCCCTCCGGGACAGGAAGACAATGAGCAGTTCTTC. Its translation: CASSILPPGQEDNEQFF. This chain links TRBV19 with TRBJ2-1, with 8 positions matching TRBD1. CDR1 is LNHDA and CDR2 is SQIVND in the germline V gene (reference sequence). The CDR3 runs 17 residues. V lost 3 bases, J lost 5 bases, and 12 bases stayed unmatched.

This chain joins TRBV3-1 (or the pseudogene TRBV3-2) and TRBJ2-7; TRBD1 matches 7 bases. The CDR3 has 15 amino acids. The ends lost 0 bases at V and 3 bases at J; junction bases unmatched: 5. From germline, CDR1 is LGHDT and CDR2 YNNKEL (reference sequence). The CDR3 bases are TGTGCCAGCAGCCAAGAATGGGACAGAAGCTACGAGCAGTACTTC. Translating gives CASSQEWDRSYEQYF.

This chain joins TRBV7-9 and TRBJ1-6, with no clear D. The CDR3 sequence is 13 residues long. Trimming removed 4 bases from V and 10 bases from J, with 11 bases in between. The germline V gene encodes CDR1 SEHNR and CDR2 FQNEAQ (reference sequence). This CDR3 reads CASSSYSGSPLHF. CDR3 in DNA: TGTGCCAGCAGCTCTTACAGCGGCTCACCCCTCCACTTT.

The V call is TRBV5-1, the J call TRBJ2-1, with 12 bases that match TRBD2. The V and J ends lost 3 bases and 0 bases, in that order; junction bases with no gene match: 4. The CDR3 consists of 17 residues. Looked up from germline, CDR1 is SGHRS and CDR2 is YFSETQ. The CDR3 here is CASSSLAGGSSYNEQFF. The DNA for the CDR3 is TGCGCCAGCAGCTCGCTAGCGGGGGGGAGCTCCTACAATGAGCAGTTCTTC.

V usage is TRBV7-3 and J usage is TRBJ2-1; 12 positions match TRBD1. The CDR3 extends over 14 amino acids. The V gene end was trimmed by 5 bases and the J gene end by 9 bases; junction bases not matched to a gene: 5. In germline, CDR1 is SGHTA, CDR2 FQGTGA. CDR3 coding DNA: TGTGCCAGCAGCATGGGACAGGGGGCGATTGAGCAGTTCTTC. Translation gives CASSMGQGAIEQFF.

The chain uses TRBV7-8 and TRBJ2-7; a possible D gene is TRBD2 (6 bases). The germline V gene has CDR1 SGHVS and CDR2 FQNEAQ. The length of the CDR3 is 14 residues. Trimming shortened V by 9 bases and J by 0 bases, and 15 bases separated the two germline ends. This CDR3 reads CASRDFPSSYEQYF. The CDR3 coding sequence is TGTGCCAGTAGGGACTTCCCGAGCTCCTACGAGCAGTACTTC.

The J gene is TRBJ2-5, the V gene TRBV28, with D unclear. This CDR3 region has 14 residues. The ends were cut back, 2 bases at V and 5 bases at J, with 12 bases in the middle. Germline lookup yields CDR1 MDHEN and CDR2 SYDVKM. The DNA of the CDR3 is TGTGCCAGCAGTTTAAGAGATCTGTTGGAGACCCAGTACTTC. It yields the protein CASSLRDLLETQYF.

The V gene is TRBV27, the J gene TRBJ2-7; TRBD2 matches at 9 bases. The CDR3 sequence is 13 residues long. Germline V gene lookup returns CDR1 MNHEY and CDR2 SMNVEV (reference sequence). V was pared by 7 bases and J by 7 bases, with 8 bases of the junction left unmatched. CDR3 protein: CASNSPTSGEQYF. The CDR3 DNA reads as TGTGCCAGCAATAGCCCGACTAGCGGTGAGCAGTACTTC.

This chain links TRBV5-1 with TRBJ2-4; D is unclear. CDR1 and CDR2 (germline): SGHRS, YFSETQ. V was cut by 0 bases and J by 0 bases, with 7 bases left in between. The CDR3 spans 15 residues. The CDR3 DNA reads TGCGCCAGCAGCTTGGATCCCCTAGCCAAAAACATTCAGTACTTC. Translation: CASSLDPLAKNIQYF.

This clone came up once. This chain uses TRBV20-1 with TRBJ1-1; 10 bases are shared with TRBD1. The length of the CDR3 is 14 residues. Germline values: CDR1 DFQATT, CDR2 SNEGSKA (reference sequence). V dropped 3 bases and J dropped 7; count of bases not matched to a gene: 8. The CDR3 nucleotides are TGCAGTGCTAGTGAGAGACAGGGGGCGGTTGAAGCTTTCTTT. This sequence encodes CSASERQGAVEAFF.

The J gene is TRBJ2-3, the V gene TRBV9; 9 nucleotides agree with TRBD2. This CDR3 is built from 17 residues. The ends lost 3 bases at V and 5 bases at J; junction bases unmatched: 13. Looked up from germline, CDR1 is SGDLS and CDR2 is YYNGEE. This CDR3 is CASSGPRAGGQQDTQYF. The CDR3 DNA reads TGTGCCAGCAGCGGTCCCAGGGCGGGGGGGCAGCAAGATACGCAGTATTTT.

This clone was counted between two and nine times. The chain carries TRBV18 and TRBJ1-4; 8 bases are a match to TRBD1. Germline V gene lookup returns CDR1 KGHSH and CDR2 LQKENI. The CDR3 contains 15 residues. Trimming removed 3 bases from V and 3 bases from J; junction bases left unmatched: 3. Written as DNA, the CDR3 is TGTGCCAGCTCACCCGAGACAGGGGCTAATGAAAAACTGTTTTTT. Amino acids: CASSPETGANEKLFF.

The rearrangement uses TRBV28 and TRBJ2-7; 8 nucleotides align to TRBD1. This CDR3 contains 13 residues. CDR1 and CDR2 (germline): MDHEN, SYDVKM. Losses at the gene ends were 6 bases for V and 5 bases for J; bases not matched to a gene: 6. The CDR3 protein is CASRGTGPHEQYF. In DNA, the CDR3 is TGTGCCAGCAGGGGGACAGGTCCCCACGAGCAGTACTTC.

The V call is TRBV4-2, the J call TRBJ2-1; 7 nucleotides align to TRBD2. After removal of 0 bases from V and 1 base from J, the junction contained 6 bases not matched to a gene. This CDR3 contains 17 residues. Germline V lookup: CDR1 LGHNA, CDR2 YNFKEQ. DNA of the CDR3: TGTGCCAGCAGCCAAGACGTGGCGGGGGTGTCCTACAATGAGCAGTTCTTC. Translation gives CASSQDVAGVSYNEQFF.

The chain uses TRBV7-9 and TRBJ2-7, with a weak D call TRBD1 (6 bases). V gave up 1 base and J gave up 6 bases, with 16 bases separating them. Germline V gene data show CDR1 as SEHNR and CDR2 as FQNEAQ (reference sequence). The CDR3 has 15 residues. The CDR3 reads CASSLVGAGEIEQYF. The CDR3 DNA reads as TGTGCCAGCAGCTTAGTAGGGGCAGGGGAGATCGAGCAGTACTTC.

This chain uses TRBV28 with TRBJ2-7; 7 positions agree with TRBD1. With V trimmed by 8 bases and J by 4 bases, 11 bases remained unmatched. Germline V gene sequence: CDR1 MDHEN, CDR2 SYDVKM. The CDR3 runs 14 residues. CDR3 DNA sequence: TGTGCCAGCTCGGACCCGGGACAGTCATACGAGCAGTACTTC. Amino acid sequence: CASSDPGQSYEQYF.

This clone has just a few counts. At the DNA level, this CDR3 is encoded by other sequences in the same sample as well. The chain recombines TRBV5-4 with TRBJ2-7; tentative D call: TRBD2 (6 bases). Trimming shortened V by 3 bases and J by 1 base, and 8 bases separated the two germline ends. CDR3 size: 13 residues. Germline loops: CDR1 SGHNT, CDR2 YYREEE (reference sequence). Here the CDR3 reads CASSSGGSYEQYF. CDR3 nucleotides: TGTGCCAGCAGCTCCGGGGGTTCCTACGAGCAGTACTTC.